The subject of this entry is one T cell receptor beta chain. Antigen specificity is unknown. This sample is drawn from a study of CD8+ T cells in alopecia areata. The CDR3 runs 15 residues. With 0 bases removed from V and 0 bases from J, the gap between germline ends came to 9 bases. Germline-derived CDR1 and CDR2 are SGHTA and FQGTGA. CD4+ and CD8+ T cells were sorted from PBMCs stained for CD3, CD4 and CD8. Sequencing relied on a cDNA template that was reverse transcribed from extracted RNA. TCRdb's table, derived via immunoSEQ multiplex PCR, lists solely in-frame clones and lacks some. In the table there are fewer than 110,000 clones, 55% of which are singletons. General study results and limits: Sharing of TCR sequences between patients (possibly for HLA-related reasons) was less clear than in mice. Higher clonality was seen in lesional scalp than in normal scalp, especially in alopecia totalis/universalis.

Sequenced material: CD4+ T cells sorted from blood. This chain connects TRBV7-3 to TRBJ2-7; D could derive from TRBD1 or TRBD2 (6 bases each). This TCR came from a human donor in good health. The CDR3: CASSLTGGSSYEQYF. Written as DNA, the CDR3 is TGTGCCAGCAGCTTAACAGGGGGGAGCTCCTACGAGCAGTACTTC.